The TCR beta chain under discussion was sequenced for a study of early T cells in non-severe SARS-CoV-2 infection (dated by TCRdb to 2020 to 2022). For context, the study as a whole: TCR sequencing used bulk RNA from unsorted whole blood, so alpha and beta chains could not be paired. On the study overall, not on this receptor specifically: Matching against VDJdb was skewed toward anti-spike CD8 responses, likely underestimated virus-specific expansions, and missed private and CD4 specificities.

The library was obtained by 5' RACE. Data came from a NextSeq 500. In the TCR library protocol, unique molecular identifiers were attached to individual cDNA molecules to correct for PCR bias and sequencing error. TCR alpha and beta chains were both sequenced, and the abundances of alpha and beta sequences in each sample were closely correlated with each other. Turning to the authors' computational methods: Decombinator V4 was used to annotate TCR sequences for V gene, J gene and CDR3. Expanded TCRs were defined as changing significantly between any two time points under a Poisson model with p below 0.0001. Abundances of TCRs were expressed as counts per million after normalisation to the total number of TCRs sequenced in each sample. VDJdb, accessed 1 November 2021, was searched for CMV, EBV and SARS-CoV-2 annotated TCRs, excluding TCRs annotated for multiple antigens. The public sequencing data were trimmed at Q25 with fastp and processed into clonotypes with MiXCR by TCRdb, which kept only in-frame beta chains. Rows with one shared CDR3 protein collapse into an entry with the most common genes and DNA. What appears here as the V and J calls and clone size reflects TCRdb's work, not the paper's. This sample gives tens of thousands of distinct CDR3 sequences in total; roughly 13% of them show up just once. The leading ten clones occupy roughly 3% of the sample.

This clonotype was detected ten times or more. This receptor's antigen is unknown. Within one base of it there is no much larger clone, and no base qualities were kept. The study was a case-control design nested within a healthcare worker cohort in London, UK, with weekly nasopharyngeal swab PCR tests and blood sampling. Between 23 and 31 March 2020, the week of the UK lockdown, healthcare workers were enrolled and then followed up weekly for as long as 16 weeks. The specimen sequenced was whole blood. The origin of this receptor is an adult who was a healthcare worker with PCR-confirmed SARS-CoV-2 infection or an uninfected control (not recorded which).

The nucleotide sequence is TGTGCCAGCACCTATGGGCGGTCTAGCACAGATACGCAGTATTTT. Translated, it gives CASTYGRSSTDTQYF. Here the chain combines TRBV6-5 and TRBJ2-3, with the D gene too uncertain to name. Cut back by 7 bases and 0 bases, the V and J ends lie 14 bases apart. The CDR1 and CDR2 encoded by the germline V gene are MNHEY and SVGAGI. The CDR3 holds 15 amino acids from the cysteine to the phenylalanine. The DNA shown is the 45-base CDR3, in frame from base 1.